This T cell receptor (beta chain) was sequenced for a study of identical twins. Study results and limitations: Out-of-frame TCR alpha sharing in monozygotic twins exceeded recombination model predictions. Excess sharing between twins was weaker in beta out-of-frame sequences.

The CDR3 is made up of 17 amino acids. Germline V gene lookup returns CDR1 SGHRS and CDR2 YFSETQ. Trimming cost V 2 bases and J 4 bases, with 22 bases left between them. The cDNA had a unique molecular identifier and a template-switch universal primer site. TCRdb fed the 5' RACE reads into MiXCR, producing one record per CDR3 protein. The sample has 450,000 to 650,000 distinct CDR3 sequences, 9% to 10% seen once. This clonotype was detected a few times. No antigen is known for it. These same records also appear under a second study, on yellow fever vaccine responses in identical twins.

This receptor was obtained from a woman aged 18-29 years in good health. The gene calls are TRBV5-1 and TRBJ2-7; tentative D call: TRBD2 (6 bases). Input material: PBMCs. The CDR3 coding sequence is TGCGCCAGCAGCTTTGGTGACCGCGGCGGGGCCCTTTACGAGCAGTACTTC. Its protein product is CASSFGDRGGALYEQYF.